This T cell receptor (beta chain) emerged from a study of molecular identifiers for immune sequencing clone quantification. This clonotype was counted many times. CDR3 length: 13 amino acids. CDR1 is SEHNR, CDR2 FQNEAQ, per germline (reference sequence). V lost 5 bases, J lost 3 bases, and 10 bases lay in between. Both previously described methods and listed TCR primers were employed to make bulk TCR libraries. Each CDR3 protein gets one entry after TCRdb re-called the PCR reads with MiXCR. Among about 640,000 distinct CDR3 sequences listed, just under 20% were seen once. This sequence was found in a human donor in good health. Some libraries in this study had Jurkat cell RNA spiked in. Sequencing used naive CD8+ T cells from blood, with Jurkat cell RNA spiked in. Subset: FACS-sorted CD8+CD4-CCR7+CD45RA+ naive T cells. The chain carries TRBV7-9 and TRBJ1-1; no reliable D call. CDR3 sequence: CASSLLSDTEAFF. The CDR3 coding sequence is TGTGCCAGCAGCCTTTTATCGGACACTGAAGCTTTCTTT.